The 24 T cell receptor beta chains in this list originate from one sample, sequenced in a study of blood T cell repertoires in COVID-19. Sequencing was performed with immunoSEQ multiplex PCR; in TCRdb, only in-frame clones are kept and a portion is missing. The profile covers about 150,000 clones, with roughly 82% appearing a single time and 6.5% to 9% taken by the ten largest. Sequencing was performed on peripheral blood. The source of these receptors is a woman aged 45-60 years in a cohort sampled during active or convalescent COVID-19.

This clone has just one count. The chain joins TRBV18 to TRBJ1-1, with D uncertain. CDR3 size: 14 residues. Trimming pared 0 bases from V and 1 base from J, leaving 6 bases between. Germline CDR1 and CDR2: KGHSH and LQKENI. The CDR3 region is CASSPPAGNTEAFF. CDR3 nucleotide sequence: TGTGCCAGCTCACCACCGGCAGGGAACACTGAAGCTTTCTTT.

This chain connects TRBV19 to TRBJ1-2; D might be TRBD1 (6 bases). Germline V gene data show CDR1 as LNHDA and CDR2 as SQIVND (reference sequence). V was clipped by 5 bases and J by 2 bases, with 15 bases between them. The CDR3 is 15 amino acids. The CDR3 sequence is CASSPSTGANYGYTF. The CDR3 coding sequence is TGTGCCAGTAGTCCCTCGACAGGAGCAAACTATGGCTACACCTTC.

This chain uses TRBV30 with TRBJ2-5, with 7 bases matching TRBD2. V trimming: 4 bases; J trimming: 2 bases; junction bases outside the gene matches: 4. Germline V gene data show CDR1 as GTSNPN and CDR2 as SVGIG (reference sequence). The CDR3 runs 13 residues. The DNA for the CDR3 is TGTGCCTGGAACCCTAGCGGACAAGAGACCCAGTACTTC. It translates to CAWNPSGQETQYF.

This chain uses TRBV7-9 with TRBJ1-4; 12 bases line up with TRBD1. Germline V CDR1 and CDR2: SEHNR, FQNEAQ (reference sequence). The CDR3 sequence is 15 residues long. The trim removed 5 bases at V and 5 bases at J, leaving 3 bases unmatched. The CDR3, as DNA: TGTGCCAGCAGCGGGACAGGGGGCGGGAATGAAAAACTGTTTTTT. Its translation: CASSGTGGGNEKLFF. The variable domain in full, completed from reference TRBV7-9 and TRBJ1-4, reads DTGVSQNPRHKITKRGQNVTFRCDPISEHNRLYWYRQTLGQGPEFLTYFQNEAQLEKSRLLSDRFSAERPKGSFSTLEIQRTEQGDSAMYLCASSGTGGGNEKLFFGSGTQLSVL.

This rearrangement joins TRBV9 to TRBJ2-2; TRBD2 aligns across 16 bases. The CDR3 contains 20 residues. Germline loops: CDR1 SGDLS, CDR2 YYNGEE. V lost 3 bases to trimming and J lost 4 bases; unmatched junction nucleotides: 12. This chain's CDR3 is CASSARGLAGGPRITGELFF. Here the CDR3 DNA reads TGTGCCAGCAGCGCCCGGGGACTAGCGGGGGGGCCCCGAATCACCGGGGAGCTGTTTTTT.

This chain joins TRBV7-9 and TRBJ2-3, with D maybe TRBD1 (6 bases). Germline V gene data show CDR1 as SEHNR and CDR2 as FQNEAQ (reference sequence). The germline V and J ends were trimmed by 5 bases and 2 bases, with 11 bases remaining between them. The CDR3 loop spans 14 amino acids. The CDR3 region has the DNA TGTGCCAGCAGCGAAGGACAGCTCACAGATACGCAGTATTTT. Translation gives CASSEGQLTDTQYF. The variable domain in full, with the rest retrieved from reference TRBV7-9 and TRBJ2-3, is DTGVSQNPRHKITKRGQNVTFRCDPISEHNRLYWYRQTLGQGPEFLTYFQNEAQLEKSRLLSDRFSAERPKGSFSTLEIQRTEQGDSAMYLCASSEGQLTDTQYFGPGTRLTVL.

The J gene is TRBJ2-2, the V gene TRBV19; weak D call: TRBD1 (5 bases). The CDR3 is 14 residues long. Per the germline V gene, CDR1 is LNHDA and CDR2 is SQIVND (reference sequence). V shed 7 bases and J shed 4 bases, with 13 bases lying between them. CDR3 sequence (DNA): TGTGCCAGTAATGTAATTAGGGGCACCGGGGAGCTGTTTTTT. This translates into CASNVIRGTGELFF.

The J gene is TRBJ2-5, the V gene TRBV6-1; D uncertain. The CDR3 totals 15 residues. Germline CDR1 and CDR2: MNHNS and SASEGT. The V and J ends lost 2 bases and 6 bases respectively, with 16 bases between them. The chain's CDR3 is CASSERRLTLQTQYF. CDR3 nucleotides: TGTGCCAGCAGTGAAAGGCGGCTAACGCTCCAGACCCAGTACTTC.

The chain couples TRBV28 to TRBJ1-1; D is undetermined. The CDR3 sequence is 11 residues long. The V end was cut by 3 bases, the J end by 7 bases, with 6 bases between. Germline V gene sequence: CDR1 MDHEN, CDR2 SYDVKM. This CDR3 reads CASSFVSEAFF. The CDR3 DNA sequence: TGTGCCAGCAGTTTCGTCAGTGAAGCTTTCTTT.

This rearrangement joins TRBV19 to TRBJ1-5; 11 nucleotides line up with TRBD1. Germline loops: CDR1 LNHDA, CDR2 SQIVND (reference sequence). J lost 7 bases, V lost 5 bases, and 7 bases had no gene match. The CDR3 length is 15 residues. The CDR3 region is CASSRTGGWAQPQHF. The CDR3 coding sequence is TGTGCCAGTAGTCGGACAGGGGGCTGGGCCCAGCCCCAGCATTTT.

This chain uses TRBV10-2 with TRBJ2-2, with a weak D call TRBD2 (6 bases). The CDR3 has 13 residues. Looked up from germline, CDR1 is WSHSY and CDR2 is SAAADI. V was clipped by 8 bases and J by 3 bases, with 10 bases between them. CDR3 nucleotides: TGCGCCAGCTTCGAGCGGGACACCGGGGAGCTGTTTTTT. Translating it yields CASFERDTGELFF.

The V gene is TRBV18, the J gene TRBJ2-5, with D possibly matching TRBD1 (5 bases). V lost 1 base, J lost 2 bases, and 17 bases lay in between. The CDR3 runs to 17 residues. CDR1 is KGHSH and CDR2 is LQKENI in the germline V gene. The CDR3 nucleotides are TGTGCCAGCTCACCACGTGTTAGGGGCGAAGGGCAAGAGACCCAGTACTTC. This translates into CASSPRVRGEGQETQYF.

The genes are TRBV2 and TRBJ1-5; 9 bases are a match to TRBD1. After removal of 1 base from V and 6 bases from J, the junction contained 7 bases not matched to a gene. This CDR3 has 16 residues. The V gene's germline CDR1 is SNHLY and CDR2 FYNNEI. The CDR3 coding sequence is TGTGCCAGCAGTGAAGATAACAGGGGGCCGATTCAGCCCCAGCATTTT. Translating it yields CASSEDNRGPIQPQHF.

The CDR3 sequence is CASSTEGGTEAFF. In nucleotides, the CDR3 is TGCGCCAGCAGCACGGAAGGGGGCACTGAAGCTTTCTTT. This chain connects TRBV5-1 to TRBJ1-1; D possibly corresponds to TRBD1 (6 bases). V dropped 4 bases and J dropped 4 bases, with 11 bases sitting between them. The CDR3 covers 13 residues. The germline V gene has CDR1 SGHRS and CDR2 YFSETQ.

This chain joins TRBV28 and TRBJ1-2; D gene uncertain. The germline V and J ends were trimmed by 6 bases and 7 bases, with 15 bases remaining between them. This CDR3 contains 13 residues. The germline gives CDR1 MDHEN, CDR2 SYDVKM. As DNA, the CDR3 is TGTGCCAGCAGACTTCAGATGACGGGTGGCTACACCTTC. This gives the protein CASRLQMTGGYTF.

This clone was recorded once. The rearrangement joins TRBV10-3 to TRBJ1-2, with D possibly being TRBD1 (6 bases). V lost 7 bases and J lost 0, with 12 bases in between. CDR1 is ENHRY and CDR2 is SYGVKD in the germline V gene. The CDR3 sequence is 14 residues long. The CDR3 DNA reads TGTGCCATCACCGCGCCAGGGGCTAACTATGGCTACACCTTC. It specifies CAITAPGANYGYTF.

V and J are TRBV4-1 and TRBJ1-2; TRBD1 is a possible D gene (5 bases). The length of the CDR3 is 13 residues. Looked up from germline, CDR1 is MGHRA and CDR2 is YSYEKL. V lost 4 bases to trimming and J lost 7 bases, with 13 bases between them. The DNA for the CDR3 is TGCGCCAGCAGCCGTACGGGGGATATTGGCTACACCTTC. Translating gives CASSRTGDIGYTF.

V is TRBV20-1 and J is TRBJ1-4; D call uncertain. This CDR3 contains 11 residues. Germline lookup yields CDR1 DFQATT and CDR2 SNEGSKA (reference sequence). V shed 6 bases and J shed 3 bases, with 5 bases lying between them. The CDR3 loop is CSATANEKLFF. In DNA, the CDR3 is TGCAGTGCCACAGCTAATGAAAAACTGTTTTTT.

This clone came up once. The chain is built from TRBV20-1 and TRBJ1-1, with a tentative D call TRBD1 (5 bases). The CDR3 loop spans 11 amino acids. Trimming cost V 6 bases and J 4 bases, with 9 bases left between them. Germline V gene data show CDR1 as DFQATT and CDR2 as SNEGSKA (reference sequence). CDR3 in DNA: TGCAGTGCAGGGGATAGCACTGAAGCTTTCTTT. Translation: CSAGDSTEAFF.

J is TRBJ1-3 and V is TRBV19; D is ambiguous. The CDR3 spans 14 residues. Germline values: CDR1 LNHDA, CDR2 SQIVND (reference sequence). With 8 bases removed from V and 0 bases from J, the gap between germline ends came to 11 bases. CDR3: CASAGRYSGNTIYF. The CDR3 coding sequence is TGTGCCAGTGCGGGCAGGTACTCTGGAAACACCATATATTTT. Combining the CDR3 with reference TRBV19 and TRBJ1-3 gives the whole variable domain DGGITQSPKYLFRKEGQNVTLSCEQNLNHDAMYWYRQDPGQGLRLIYYSQIVNDFQKGDIAEGYSVSREKKESFPLTVTSAQKNPTAFYLCASAGRYSGNTIYFGEGSWLTVV.

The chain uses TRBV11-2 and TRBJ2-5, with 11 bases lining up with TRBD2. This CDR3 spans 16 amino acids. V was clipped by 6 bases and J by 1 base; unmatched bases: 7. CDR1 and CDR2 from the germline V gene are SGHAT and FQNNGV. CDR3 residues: CASSHILAGGQETQYF. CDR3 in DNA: TGTGCCAGCAGTCACATCCTAGCGGGGGGCCAAGAGACCCAGTACTTC.

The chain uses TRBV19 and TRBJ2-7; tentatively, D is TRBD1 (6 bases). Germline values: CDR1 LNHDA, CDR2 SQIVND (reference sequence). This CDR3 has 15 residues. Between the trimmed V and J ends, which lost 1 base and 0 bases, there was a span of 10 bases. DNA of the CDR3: TGTGCCAGTAGTATAGGGCAGGGGCCCTCCTACGAGCAGTACTTC. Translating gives CASSIGQGPSYEQYF.

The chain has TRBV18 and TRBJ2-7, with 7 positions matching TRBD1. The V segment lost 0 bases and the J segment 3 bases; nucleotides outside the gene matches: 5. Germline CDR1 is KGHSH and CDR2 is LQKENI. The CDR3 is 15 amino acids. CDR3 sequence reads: CASSPPTGANYEQYF. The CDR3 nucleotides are TGTGCCAGCTCACCACCCACAGGGGCTAACTACGAGCAGTACTTC.

The CDR3 coding sequence is TGTGCCAGCAGCTTAATTCGATCCCGTCAGGGCCTCTCCTACGAGCAGTACTTC. As protein: CASSLIRSRQGLSYEQYF. V usage is TRBV7-8 and J usage is TRBJ2-7, with D perhaps TRBD1 (5 bases). The V end was cut by 2 bases, the J end by 0 bases, with 20 bases between. The CDR3 contains 18 residues. CDR1 and CDR2 from the germline V gene are SGHVS and FQNEAQ.